This record covers a single T cell receptor beta chain. Its antigen is undetermined. The sample belongs to a study of vaccination effects on CD4 cells after COVID-19. Background on the study: Each participant was given two doses of one vaccine (BNT162b2 or mRNA-1273). Study results and limitations: Healthy vaccinees' vaccine-induced clones included only 1 of 255 that recognized common cold coronaviruses.

Under the ViraFEST assay, PBMC were stimulated with viral peptide pools so that antigen-specific CD4+ T cells expanded. Sequencing was performed afterwards. The authors isolated CD4+ T cells after more than eight days of culture. Each vaccine recipient was nucleocapsid antibody negative and had no prior SARS-CoV-2 infection. Every well got fewer than 2.5 million PBMC, which were grown with around 10 IU/ml IL-2 and around 10 ug/ml peptides. This CDR3 has 12 residues. V was cut by 5 bases and J by 7 bases, with 11 bases left in between. Here immunoSEQ multiplex PCR was the method, and the copy in TCRdb shows in-frame clones only, minus some. The data hold about 24,000 clones, with 71% observed a single time.

This TCR came from a human donor who received a COVID-19 vaccine. The source material was CD4+ T cells from PBMCs cultured with HCoV-OC43 spike peptides, sampled before COVID-19 vaccination. Subset here: HCoV-OC43 spike overlapping peptide pool stimulation. V gene TRBV12-3 or TRBV12-4 combines with J gene TRBJ1-2; tentatively, D is TRBD1 (5 bases). The CDR3 region is CASSQGVSGYTF. The CDR3, as DNA: TGTGCCAGCAGTCAGGGTGTCTCTGGCTACACCTTC.